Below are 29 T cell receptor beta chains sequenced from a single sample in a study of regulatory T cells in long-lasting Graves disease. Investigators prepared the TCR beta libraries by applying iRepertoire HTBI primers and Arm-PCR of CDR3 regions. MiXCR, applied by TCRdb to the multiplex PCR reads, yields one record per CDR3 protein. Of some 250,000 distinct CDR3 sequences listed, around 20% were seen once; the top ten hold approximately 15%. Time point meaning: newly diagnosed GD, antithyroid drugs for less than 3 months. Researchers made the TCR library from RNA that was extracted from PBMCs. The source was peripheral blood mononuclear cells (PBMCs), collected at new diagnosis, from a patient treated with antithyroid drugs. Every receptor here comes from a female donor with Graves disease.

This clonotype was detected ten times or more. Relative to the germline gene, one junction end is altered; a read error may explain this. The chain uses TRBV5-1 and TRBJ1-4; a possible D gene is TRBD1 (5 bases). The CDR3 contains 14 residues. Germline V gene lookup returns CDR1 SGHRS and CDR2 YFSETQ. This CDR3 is CASSENRDGEKLFF. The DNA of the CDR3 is TGTGCCAGCAGCGAGAACCGGGACGGGGAAAAACTGTTTTTT.

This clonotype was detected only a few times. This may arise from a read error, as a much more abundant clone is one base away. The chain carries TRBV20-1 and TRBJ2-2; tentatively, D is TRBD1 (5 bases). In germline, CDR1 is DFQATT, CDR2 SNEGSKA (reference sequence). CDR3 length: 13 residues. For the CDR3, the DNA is TGCGCACAGTCGGAAGGGGACACCGGGGAGCTGTTTTTT. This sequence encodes CAQSEGDTGELFF.

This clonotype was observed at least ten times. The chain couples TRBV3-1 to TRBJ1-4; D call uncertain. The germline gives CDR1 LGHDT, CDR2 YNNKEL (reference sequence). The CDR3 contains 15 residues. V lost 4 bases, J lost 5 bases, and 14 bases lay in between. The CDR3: CASSPLDPGNEKLFF. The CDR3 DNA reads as TGTGCCAGCAGCCCCCTGGATCCGGGGAATGAAAAACTGTTTTTT. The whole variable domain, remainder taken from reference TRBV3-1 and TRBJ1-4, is DTAVSQTPKYLVTQMGNDKSIKCEQNLGHDTMYWYKQDSKKFLKIMFSYNNKELIINETVPNRFSPKSPDKAHLNLHINSLELGDSAVYFCASSPLDPGNEKLFFGSGTQLSVL.

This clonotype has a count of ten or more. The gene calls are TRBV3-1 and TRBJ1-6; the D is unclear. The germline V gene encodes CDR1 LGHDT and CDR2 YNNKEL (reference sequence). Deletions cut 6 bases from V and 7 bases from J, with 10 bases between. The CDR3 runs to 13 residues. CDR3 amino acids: CASSAQWNSPLHF. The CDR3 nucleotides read TGTGCCAGCAGTGCTCAGTGGAATTCACCCCTCCACTTT.

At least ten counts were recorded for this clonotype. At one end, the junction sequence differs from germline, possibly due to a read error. CDR3 nucleotide sequence: TGTGCCAGCAGCCTTGCCCAGGGGGCCTATGGCTACACCTTC. Protein: CASSLAQGAYGYTF. This chain links TRBV5-1 with TRBJ1-2; TRBD1 matches 8 bases. Germline V gene data show CDR1 as SGHRS and CDR2 as YFSETQ. The CDR3 runs 14 residues.

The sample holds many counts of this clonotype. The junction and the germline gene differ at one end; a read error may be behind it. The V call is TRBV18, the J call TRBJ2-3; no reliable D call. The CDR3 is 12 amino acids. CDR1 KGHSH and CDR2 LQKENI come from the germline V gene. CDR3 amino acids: CASAPRTDTQYF. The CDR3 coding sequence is TGTGCCAGCGCACCCAGGACAGATACGCAGTATTTT.

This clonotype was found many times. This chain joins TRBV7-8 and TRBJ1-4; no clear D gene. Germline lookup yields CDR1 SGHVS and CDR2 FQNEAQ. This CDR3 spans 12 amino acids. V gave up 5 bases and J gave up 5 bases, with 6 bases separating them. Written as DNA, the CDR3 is TGTGCCAGCAGCGCATTCAATGAAAAACTGTTTTTT. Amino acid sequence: CASSAFNEKLFF.

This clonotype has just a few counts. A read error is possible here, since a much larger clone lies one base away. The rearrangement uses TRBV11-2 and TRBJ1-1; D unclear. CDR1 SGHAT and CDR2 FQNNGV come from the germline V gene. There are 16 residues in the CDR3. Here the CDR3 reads CAGSLDSRVGNTEAFF. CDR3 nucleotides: TGTGCCGGCAGCTTAGATAGTCGCGTGGGGAACACTGAAGCTTTCTTT.

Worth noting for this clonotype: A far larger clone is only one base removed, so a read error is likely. Here the CDR3 reads CASSPEAGTMGNEQFF. CDR3 DNA: TGTGCCAGCAGCCCCGAAGCGGGAACCATGGGGAATGAGCAGTTCTTC. The chain links TRBV7-3 to TRBJ2-1; 7 nucleotides line up with TRBD2. The CDR3 totals 16 residues. V lost 5 bases and J lost 7; bases outside the gene matches: 14. CDR1 is SGHTA, CDR2 FQGTGA, per germline.

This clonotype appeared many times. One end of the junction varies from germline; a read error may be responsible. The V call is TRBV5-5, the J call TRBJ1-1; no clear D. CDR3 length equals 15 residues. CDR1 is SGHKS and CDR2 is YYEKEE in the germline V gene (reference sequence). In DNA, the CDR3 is TGCGCCAGCAGCTTCGGCGGAACAGTGAACACTGAAGCTTTCTTT. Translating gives CASSFGGTVNTEAFF.

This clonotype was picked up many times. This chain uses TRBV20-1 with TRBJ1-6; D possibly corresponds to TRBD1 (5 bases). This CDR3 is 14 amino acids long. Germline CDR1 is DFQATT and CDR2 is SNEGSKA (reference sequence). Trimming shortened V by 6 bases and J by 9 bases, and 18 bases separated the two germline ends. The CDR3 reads CSASSGTLGSPLHF. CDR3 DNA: TGCAGTGCCAGCTCTGGGACTCTTGGTTCACCCCTCCACTTT.

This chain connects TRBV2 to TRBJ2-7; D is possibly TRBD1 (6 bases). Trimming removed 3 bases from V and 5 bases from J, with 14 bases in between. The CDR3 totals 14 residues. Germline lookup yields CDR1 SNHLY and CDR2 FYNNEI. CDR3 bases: TGTGCCAGCAGTGATCGGACAGCAGACCACGAGCAGTACTTC. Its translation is CASSDRTADHEQYF.

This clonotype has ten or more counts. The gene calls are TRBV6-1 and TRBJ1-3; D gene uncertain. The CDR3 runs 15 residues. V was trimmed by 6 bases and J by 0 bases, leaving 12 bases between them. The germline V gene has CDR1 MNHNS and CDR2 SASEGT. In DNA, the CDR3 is TGTGCCAGCAGGCCGGACGGAAACTCTGGAAACACCATATATTTT. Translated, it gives CASRPDGNSGNTIYF.

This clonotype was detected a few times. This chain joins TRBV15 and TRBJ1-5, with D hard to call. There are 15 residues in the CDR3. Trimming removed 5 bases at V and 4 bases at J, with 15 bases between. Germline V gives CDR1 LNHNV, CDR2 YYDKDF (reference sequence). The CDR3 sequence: CATSPYWWGNQPQHF. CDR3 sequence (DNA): TGTGCCACCAGCCCCTACTGGTGGGGAAATCAGCCCCAGCATTTT. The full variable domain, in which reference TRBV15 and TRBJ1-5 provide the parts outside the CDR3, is DAMVIQNPRYQVTQFGKPVTLSCSQTLNHNVMYWYQQKSSQAPKLLFHYYDKDFNNEADTPDNFQSRRPNTSFCFLDIRSPGLGDTAMYLCATSPYWWGNQPQHFGDGTRLSIL.

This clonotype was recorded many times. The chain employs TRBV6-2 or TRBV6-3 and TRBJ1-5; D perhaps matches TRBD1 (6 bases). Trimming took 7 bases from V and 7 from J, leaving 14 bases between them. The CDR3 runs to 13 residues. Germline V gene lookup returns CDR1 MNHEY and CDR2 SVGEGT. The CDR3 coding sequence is TGTGCCAGCAAACAGGGTAGTGGACAGCCCCAGCATTTT. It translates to CASKQGSGQPQHF.

As DNA, the CDR3 is TGTGCCACCAGTGAGAGGACTGAGGATGGCTACACCTTC. Encoded protein: CATSERTEDGYTF. The chain links TRBV24-1 to TRBJ1-2; D unresolved. The germline V gene encodes CDR1 KGHDR and CDR2 SFDVKD. Trimming took 4 bases from V and 6 from J, leaving 11 bases between them. CDR3 length: 13 amino acids.

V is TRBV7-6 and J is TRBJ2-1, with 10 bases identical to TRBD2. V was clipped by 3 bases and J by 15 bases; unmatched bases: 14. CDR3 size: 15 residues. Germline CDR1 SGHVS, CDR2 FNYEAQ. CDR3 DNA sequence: TGTGCCAGCAGCTTTAAAGCGGGGGGGCCCGGTGTTGGGTTCTTC. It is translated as CASSFKAGGPGVGFF.

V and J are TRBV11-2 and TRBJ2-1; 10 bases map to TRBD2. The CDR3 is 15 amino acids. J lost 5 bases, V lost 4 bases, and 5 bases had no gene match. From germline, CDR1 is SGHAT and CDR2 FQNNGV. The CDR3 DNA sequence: TGTGCCAGCAGCTCAATACTAGCGGGGAACAATGAGCAGTTCTTC. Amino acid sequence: CASSSILAGNNEQFF. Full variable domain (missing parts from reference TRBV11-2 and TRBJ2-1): EAGVAQSPRYKIIEKRQSVAFWCNPISGHATLYWYQQILGQGPKLLIQFQNNGVVDDSQLPKDRFSAERLKGVDSTLKIQPAKLEDSAVYLCASSSILAGNNEQFFGPGTRLTVL.

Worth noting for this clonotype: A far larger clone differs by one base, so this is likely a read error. The CDR3 bases are TGTGCCAGCAGTCCCGGGACAGGGGTGCGCAATGAGCAGTTCTTC. This encodes CASSPGTGVRNEQFF. V is TRBV12-3 or TRBV12-4 and J is TRBJ2-1; 10 bases map to TRBD1. The CDR3 sequence is 15 residues long. Germline trimming cut 5 bases from V and 6 bases from J; bases unmatched to any gene: 7.

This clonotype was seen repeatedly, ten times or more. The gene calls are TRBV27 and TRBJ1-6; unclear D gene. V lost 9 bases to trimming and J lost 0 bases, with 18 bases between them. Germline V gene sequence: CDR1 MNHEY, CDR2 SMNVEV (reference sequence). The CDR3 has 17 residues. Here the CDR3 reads CASRRIKGSSYNSPLHF. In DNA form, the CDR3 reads TGTGCCAGTAGACGTATCAAGGGAAGCTCCTATAATTCACCCCTCCACTTT.

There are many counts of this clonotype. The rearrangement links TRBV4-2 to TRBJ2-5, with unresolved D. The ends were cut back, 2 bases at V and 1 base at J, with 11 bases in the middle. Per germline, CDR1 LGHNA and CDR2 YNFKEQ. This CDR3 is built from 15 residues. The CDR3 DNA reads TGTGCCAGCAGCCAACAGCGCGGAGTCCAAGAGACCCAGTACTTC. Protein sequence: CASSQQRGVQETQYF.

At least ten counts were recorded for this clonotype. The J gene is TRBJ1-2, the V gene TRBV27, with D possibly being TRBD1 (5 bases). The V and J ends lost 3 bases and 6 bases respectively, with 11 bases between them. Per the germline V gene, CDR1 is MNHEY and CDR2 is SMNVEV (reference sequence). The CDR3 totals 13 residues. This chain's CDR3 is CASSFQGLDGYTF. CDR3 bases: TGTGCCAGCAGTTTTCAGGGTTTGGATGGCTACACCTTC.

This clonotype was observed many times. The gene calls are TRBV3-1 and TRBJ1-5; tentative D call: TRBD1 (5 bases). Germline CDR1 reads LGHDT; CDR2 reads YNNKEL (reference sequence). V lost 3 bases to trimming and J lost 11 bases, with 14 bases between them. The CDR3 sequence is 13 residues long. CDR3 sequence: CASSQGDLVAQHF. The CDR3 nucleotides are TGTGCCAGCAGCCAGGGGGACCTCGTTGCCCAGCATTTT.

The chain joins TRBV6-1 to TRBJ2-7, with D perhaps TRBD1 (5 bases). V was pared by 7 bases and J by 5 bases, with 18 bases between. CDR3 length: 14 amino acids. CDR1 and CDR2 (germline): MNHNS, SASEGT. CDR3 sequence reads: CASTRASLQDEQYF. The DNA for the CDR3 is TGTGCCAGCACCAGGGCCAGCCTGCAGGACGAGCAGTACTTC.

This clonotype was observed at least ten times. CDR3 region: CASSLRAGSYSNQPQHF. CDR3 nucleotide sequence: TGTGCCAGCAGTTTAAGGGCAGGGTCTTATAGCAATCAGCCCCAGCATTTT. The V call is TRBV12-3 or TRBV12-4, the J call TRBJ1-5; D is possibly TRBD1 (5 bases). CDR3 size: 17 residues. V was trimmed by 2 bases and J by 0 bases, leaving 14 bases between them.

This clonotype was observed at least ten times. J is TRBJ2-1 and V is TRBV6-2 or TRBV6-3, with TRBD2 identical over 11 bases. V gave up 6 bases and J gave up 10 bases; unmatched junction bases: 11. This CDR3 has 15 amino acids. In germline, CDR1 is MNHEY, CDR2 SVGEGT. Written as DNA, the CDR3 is TGTGCCAGCAGCCCCGGGTTAGCGGGAGGGGGCGAGCAGTTCTTC. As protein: CASSPGLAGGGEQFF.

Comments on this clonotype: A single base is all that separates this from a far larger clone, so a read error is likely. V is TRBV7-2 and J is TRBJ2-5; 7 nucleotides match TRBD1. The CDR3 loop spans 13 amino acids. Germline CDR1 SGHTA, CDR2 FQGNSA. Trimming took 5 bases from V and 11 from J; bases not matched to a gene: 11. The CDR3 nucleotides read TGTGCCAGCAGCCAGCACAGGGGATATGAGCAGTACTTC. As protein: CASSQHRGYEQYF.

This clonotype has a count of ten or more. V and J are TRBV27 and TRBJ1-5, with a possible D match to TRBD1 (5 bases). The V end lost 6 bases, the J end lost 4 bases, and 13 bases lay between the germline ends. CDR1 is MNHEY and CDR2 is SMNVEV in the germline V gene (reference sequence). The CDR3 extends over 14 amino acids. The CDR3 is CASRGVGENQPQHF. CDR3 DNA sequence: TGTGCCAGCAGGGGAGTGGGGGAAAATCAGCCCCAGCATTTT.

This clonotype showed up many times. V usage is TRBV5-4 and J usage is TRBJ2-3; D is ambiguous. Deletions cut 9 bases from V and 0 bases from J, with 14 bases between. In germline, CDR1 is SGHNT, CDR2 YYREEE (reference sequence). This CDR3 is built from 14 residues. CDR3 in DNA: TGTGCCATCCTCGACCCTGCTAGCACAGATACGCAGTATTTT. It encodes CAILDPASTDTQYF.